The 27 T cell receptor beta chains below all came from one sample that was sequenced in a study of T cell responses to AZD1222 COVID-19 vaccine. TCRdb keeps only in-frame clones here, not all; method: immunoSEQ multiplex PCR. The table lists around 50,000 clones, 75% to 90% of them singletons. The sample here was peripheral blood, taken on day 0 of AZD1222 vaccination. The receptors stem from an adult in good health.

J is TRBJ2-3 and V is TRBV10-3, with TRBD2 matching over 8 bases. Trimming removed 0 bases from V and 2 bases from J; junction bases left unmatched: 16. The germline CDR1 and CDR2 sequences are ENHRY and SYGVKD. The CDR3 contains 20 residues. The CDR3 DNA reads TGTGCCATCAGTGAGTCCACTCAATTGGTGCGGGAGGACTTCACAGATACGCAGTATTTT. Its translation: CAISESTQLVREDFTDTQYF.

The chain couples TRBV4-3 to TRBJ2-7, with unresolved D. This CDR3 comprises 13 residues. In germline, CDR1 is LGHNA, CDR2 YSLEER. V was clipped by 0 bases and J by 7 bases, with 10 bases between them. The CDR3 loop is CASSQDRQQEQYF. DNA of the CDR3: TGCGCCAGCAGCCAAGATCGACAACAAGAGCAGTACTTC.

A word on this clone: At one boundary the junction diverges from the germline segment, which might be a read error. This rearrangement joins TRBV7-7 to TRBJ2-3; TRBD1 might be the D (6 bases). The CDR3 covers 15 residues. In germline, CDR1 is SSHAT, CDR2 FNYEAQ (reference sequence). The CDR3 reads CASSLGDTSTDTQYF. CDR3 in DNA: TGTGCTAGCAGCTTAGGGGACACCAGCACAGATACGCAGTATTTT. The full variable domain, rest sourced from reference TRBV7-7 and TRBJ2-3, is GAGVSQSPRYKVTKRGQDVTLRCDPISSHATLYWYQQALGQGPEFLTYFNYEAQPDKSGLPSDRFSAERPEGSISTLTIQRTEQRDSAMYRCASSLGDTSTDTQYFGPGTRLTVL.

The V and J genes are TRBV6-2 or TRBV6-3 and TRBJ1-5; TRBD1 is a possible D gene (6 bases). Germline CDR1 and CDR2: MNHEY and SVGEGT. The CDR3 totals 15 residues. The V and J ends lost 2 bases and 7 bases respectively, with 15 bases between them. The chain's CDR3 is CASSYALGGRQPQHF. CDR3 bases: TGTGCCAGCAGTTACGCTCTAGGGGGTAGGCAGCCCCAGCATTTT.

The gene calls are TRBV28 and TRBJ2-5; D perhaps matches TRBD2 (5 bases). The CDR3 runs to 12 residues. Germline V gene sequence: CDR1 MDHEN, CDR2 SYDVKM. V was cut by 1 base and J by 5 bases, with 5 bases left in between. CDR3 protein: CASSLSGETQYF. Written as DNA, the CDR3 is TGTGCCAGCAGTTTATCGGGGGAGACCCAGTACTTC.

This clone was observed a single time. The chain uses TRBV5-5 and TRBJ1-6; perhaps TRBD1 as D (5 bases). This CDR3 region has 12 residues. Trimming removed 9 bases at V and 13 bases at J, with 17 bases between. Germline lookup yields CDR1 SGHKS and CDR2 YYEKEE (reference sequence). The DNA of the CDR3 is TGTGCCACCCAGGAAGACAGCGCGCCCCTCCACTTT. As protein: CATQEDSAPLHF.

This rearrangement joins TRBV27 to TRBJ2-7; 7 bases align to TRBD2. The V segment lost 2 bases and the J segment 6 bases; nucleotides outside the gene matches: 7. CDR3 length: 14 amino acids. Germline-derived CDR1 and CDR2 are MNHEY and SMNVEV (reference sequence). The CDR3 loop reads CASSLAGVEPEQYF. CDR3 nucleotide sequence: TGTGCCAGCAGTTTAGCGGGAGTAGAACCCGAGCAGTACTTC.

J is TRBJ1-2 and V is TRBV3-1 (or the pseudogene TRBV3-2); tentative D call: TRBD1 (5 bases). The CDR3 has 17 amino acids. Deletions cut 1 base from V and 7 bases from J, with 22 bases between. CDR1 is LGHDT and CDR2 is YNNKEL in the germline V gene (reference sequence). The CDR3 here is CASSQVATGGAARGYTF. In DNA, the CDR3 is TGTGCCAGCAGCCAAGTGGCAACGGGAGGGGCCGCCCGTGGCTACACCTTC.

The rearrangement uses TRBV9 and TRBJ1-1; weak D call: TRBD1 (6 bases). This CDR3 comprises 14 residues. V lost 1 base to trimming and J lost 1 base, with 8 bases between them. The germline CDR1 and CDR2 sequences are SGDLS and YYNGEE. The CDR3 DNA reads as TGTGCCAGCAGCGTATCGGGACAGAACACTGAAGCTTTCTTT. Its translation is CASSVSGQNTEAFF.

The V gene is TRBV7-2, the J gene TRBJ2-3; 9 bases align to TRBD1. CDR1 is SGHTA and CDR2 is FQGNSA in the germline V gene. V lost 2 bases to trimming and J lost 6 bases; unmatched junction nucleotides: 3. The CDR3 extends over 14 amino acids. The DNA for the CDR3 is TGTGCCAGCAGCTTAAACAGGGGGCCCGATACGCAGTATTTT. This encodes CASSLNRGPDTQYF. The variable domain in full, with the rest retrieved from reference TRBV7-2 and TRBJ2-3, is GAGVSQSPSNKVTEKGKDVELRCDPISGHTALYWYRQSLGQGLEFLIYFQGNSAPDKSGLPSDRFSAERTGGSVSTLTIQRTQQEDSAVYLCASSLNRGPDTQYFGPGTRLTVL.

This chain links TRBV5-6 with TRBJ2-5; 13 bases agree with TRBD2. CDR3 size: 17 residues. Germline loops: CDR1 SGHDT, CDR2 YYEEEE. V shed 2 bases, J shed 4 bases, and the junction held 8 bases outside the gene matches. CDR3 bases: TGTGCCAGCAGCTTAGGACTAGCGGGAGAGGGCAGAGAGACCCAGTACTTC. Its translation: CASSLGLAGEGRETQYF. The whole variable domain, remainder taken from reference TRBV5-6 and TRBJ2-5, is DAGVTQSPTHLIKTRGQQVTLRCSPKSGHDTVSWYQQALGQGPQFIFQYYEEEERQRGNFPDRFSGHQFPNYSSELNVNALLLGDSALYLCASSLGLAGEGRETQYFGPGTRLLVL.

The table lists this clone with a count of one. The chain has TRBV7-9 and TRBJ1-2; 9 nucleotides align to TRBD1. This CDR3 spans 15 amino acids. The germline V gene has CDR1 SEHNR and CDR2 FQNEAQ (reference sequence). V lost 5 bases, J lost 6 bases, and 10 bases stayed unmatched. Here the CDR3 reads CASSPRIGTGNGYTF. CDR3 DNA sequence: TGTGCCAGCAGCCCAAGAATAGGGACAGGGAATGGCTACACCTTC.

This chain links TRBV4-2 with TRBJ2-7; D possibly corresponds to TRBD1 (6 bases). The CDR3 totals 15 residues. V was trimmed by 0 bases and J by 3 bases, leaving 12 bases between them. Germline V CDR1 and CDR2: LGHNA, YNFKEQ. This chain's CDR3 is CASSQDPTGFYEQYF. DNA for the CDR3: TGTGCCAGCAGCCAAGACCCGACAGGATTCTACGAGCAGTACTTC.

This chain connects TRBV19 to TRBJ2-7; the D is unclear. Trimming took off 4 bases at V and 3 bases at J, with 10 bases between the two ends. The length of the CDR3 is 13 residues. Germline-derived CDR1 and CDR2 are LNHDA and SQIVND (reference sequence). The chain's CDR3 is CASSNALFYEQYF. In nucleotides, the CDR3 is TGTGCCAGTAGTAACGCCCTCTTCTACGAGCAGTACTTC.

The chain carries TRBV6-5 and TRBJ1-1; D is ambiguous. Between the trimmed V and J ends, which lost 6 bases and 8 bases, there was a span of 13 bases. Per the germline V gene, CDR1 is MNHEY and CDR2 is SVGAGI. This CDR3 contains 12 residues. CDR3 in amino acids: CASSSEGGEAFF. CDR3 nucleotide sequence: TGTGCCAGCAGCTCTGAGGGAGGAGAAGCTTTCTTT.

The chain combines TRBV9 with TRBJ1-5, with D perhaps TRBD1 (6 bases). The CDR3 length is 16 residues. The V end lost 4 bases, the J end lost 0 bases, and 14 bases lay between the germline ends. Germline values: CDR1 SGDLS, CDR2 YYNGEE. The CDR3 sequence is CASSPSGDNSNQPQHF. CDR3 coding DNA: TGTGCCAGCAGCCCTAGTGGGGACAATAGCAATCAGCCCCAGCATTTT. Based on the CDR3 plus reference TRBV9 and TRBJ1-5, the full variable domain is DSGVTQTPKHLITATGQRVTLRCSPRSGDLSVYWYQQSLDQGLQFLIQYYNGEERAKGNILERFSAQQFPDLHSELNLSSLELGDSALYFCASSPSGDNSNQPQHFGDGTRLSIL.

This CDR3 reads CASSLVAGTYNEQFF. The CDR3 bases are TGTGCCAGCAGCTTAGTAGCAGGGACCTACAATGAGCAGTTCTTC. This chain uses TRBV7-8 with TRBJ2-1; D may be TRBD1 (5 bases). Germline V gene lookup returns CDR1 SGHVS and CDR2 FQNEAQ. Trimming pared 1 base from V and 2 bases from J, leaving 9 bases between. This CDR3 comprises 15 residues.

This clone appeared once. V is TRBV5-4 and J is TRBJ1-2; D gene uncertain. CDR3 length equals 15 residues. Germline lookup yields CDR1 SGHNT and CDR2 YYREEE (reference sequence). Trimming stripped 3 bases from V and 4 bases from J, with 16 bases between. In nucleotides, the CDR3 is TGTGCCAGCAGCTCACCTCTCGTTGGCTTCTATGGCTACACCTTC. Translating it yields CASSSPLVGFYGYTF.

The V and J genes are TRBV9 and TRBJ2-1; the match to TRBD1 covers 9 bases. Germline CDR1 and CDR2: SGDLS and YYNGEE. The ends lost 2 bases at V and 4 bases at J; junction bases unmatched: 4. The CDR3 totals 15 residues. CDR3 protein: CASSVSTGGYNEQFF. Here the CDR3 DNA reads TGTGCCAGCAGCGTCTCGACAGGGGGATACAATGAGCAGTTCTTC.

The J gene is TRBJ2-1, the V gene TRBV24-1, with a tentative D call TRBD1 (6 bases). CDR3 size: 17 residues. CDR1 KGHDR and CDR2 SFDVKD come from the germline V gene. V was shortened by 4 bases and J by 5 bases, with 20 bases between the two germline ends. The CDR3 loop reads CATSEAPGHPVHNEQFF. The CDR3 DNA sequence: TGTGCCACCAGTGAGGCACCGGGACACCCAGTTCACAATGAGCAGTTCTTC.

V gene TRBV30 combines with J gene TRBJ1-4; D may be TRBD1 (5 bases). Trimming stripped 3 bases from V and 1 base from J, with 9 bases between. This CDR3 is built from 14 residues. The V gene's germline CDR1 is GTSNPN and CDR2 SVGIG (reference sequence). CDR3 sequence (DNA): TGTGCCTGGAGCGATCAGGGAACTAATGAAAAACTGTTTTTT. Protein: CAWSDQGTNEKLFF.

The chain links TRBV6-5 to TRBJ2-5; D not certain. The germline V and J ends were trimmed by 6 bases and 2 bases, with 7 bases remaining between them. In germline, CDR1 is MNHEY, CDR2 SVGAGI. The CDR3 has 12 residues. The CDR3: CASRNPQETQYF. For the CDR3, the DNA is TGTGCCAGCAGGAACCCACAAGAGACCCAGTACTTC.

This rearrangement joins TRBV3-1 (or the pseudogene TRBV3-2) to TRBJ2-5, with D perhaps being TRBD1 or TRBD2 (5 bases each). Germline V lookup: CDR1 LGHDT, CDR2 YNNKEL (reference sequence). The CDR3 is 13 residues long. V gave up 4 bases and J gave up 2 bases, with 8 bases separating them. The CDR3 DNA sequence: TGTGCCAGCAGCCGGGACCTACAAGAGACCCAGTACTTC. This sequence encodes CASSRDLQETQYF.

The V call is TRBV19, the J call TRBJ1-1, with TRBD1 identical over 7 bases. CDR3 length: 13 residues. V shed 5 bases and J 10 bases; nucleotides not matched to a gene: 10. The germline CDR1 and CDR2 sequences are LNHDA and SQIVND (reference sequence). CDR3 sequence: CASSPQGGPGAFF. CDR3 coding DNA: TGTGCCAGTAGTCCTCAGGGGGGGCCTGGAGCTTTCTTT.

V and J are TRBV7-8 and TRBJ2-7, with D maybe TRBD1 (6 bases). The CDR3 extends over 18 amino acids. Trimming removed 1 base from V and 5 bases from J, with 24 bases in between. Per germline, CDR1 SGHVS and CDR2 FQNEAQ. CDR3 protein: CASSLEYGYRVVKNEQYF. CDR3 nucleotide sequence: TGTGCCAGCAGCTTAGAATACGGGTACAGGGTAGTTAAGAACGAGCAGTACTTC.

The genes are TRBV9 and TRBJ2-5; maybe TRBD2 (6 bases). CDR3 length: 15 amino acids. The germline V and J ends were trimmed by 4 bases and 5 bases, with 18 bases remaining between them. Per the germline V gene, CDR1 is SGDLS and CDR2 is YYNGEE. The CDR3 DNA is TGTGCCAGCAGCTCCCGGGACTCTCGGCGTGAGACCCAGTACTTC. It codes for CASSSRDSRRETQYF.

V and J are TRBV29-1 and TRBJ2-1; 8 nucleotides line up with TRBD1. V was pared by 5 bases and J by 5 bases, with 8 bases of the junction left unmatched. The length of the CDR3 is 14 residues. Germline CDR1 SQVTM, CDR2 ANQGSEA. The CDR3 here is CSVNRDRTNNEQFF. CDR3 nucleotides: TGCAGCGTTAACCGGGACAGGACAAACAATGAGCAGTTCTTC.